The 7 T cell receptor beta chains below were found in one sample sequenced in a study of T cell responses to AZD1222 COVID-19 vaccine. The table came from immunoSEQ multiplex PCR; TCRdb's copy has only in-frame clones and leaves some out. Altogether 150,000 or so clones are present, around 90% being singletons, with the ten largest covering 3% to 4%. The sample consisted of peripheral blood, taken 28 days after the second AZD1222 dose. These receptors were collected from an adult who received the AZD1222 COVID-19 vaccine.

Only a few counts were recorded for this clone. This chain joins TRBV7-3 and TRBJ1-1; D remains ambiguous. V gave up 8 bases and J gave up 4 bases, with 14 bases separating them. This CDR3 is 13 amino acids long. Germline V gene sequence: CDR1 SGHTA, CDR2 FQGTGA. The CDR3 sequence is CASCLTPVTEAFF. DNA of the CDR3: TGTGCCAGCTGCCTGACACCTGTCACTGAAGCTTTCTTT.

This clone is a singleton in its sample. The chain links TRBV2 to TRBJ1-3, with 9 nucleotides matching TRBD1. The CDR3 extends over 14 amino acids. In germline, CDR1 is SNHLY, CDR2 FYNNEI. V lost 8 bases and J lost 2; bases outside the gene matches: 4. DNA of the CDR3: TGTGCCAGCGGCCGGGACAGGGCTGGAAACACCATATATTTT. This gives the protein CASGRDRAGNTIYF.

In the case of this clone: An end of the junction differs from the germline gene, which may be a read error. The genes are TRBV7-7 and TRBJ1-1, with unresolved D. The CDR3 sequence is 15 residues long. CDR1 SSHAT and CDR2 FNYEAQ come from the germline V gene (reference sequence). The CDR3 reads CASSPDGVGNTEAFF. The CDR3 DNA follows: TGTGCTAGCAGCCCAGACGGTGTGGGGAACACTGAAGCTTTCTTT. The whole variable domain, filled in from reference TRBV7-7 and TRBJ1-1, reads GAGVSQSPRYKVTKRGQDVTLRCDPISSHATLYWYQQALGQGPEFLTYFNYEAQPDKSGLPSDRFSAERPEGSISTLTIQRTEQRDSAMYRCASSPDGVGNTEAFFGQGTRLTVV.

The rearrangement uses TRBV4-2 and TRBJ2-2, with D possibly called TRBD1 or TRBD2 (5 bases each). From germline, CDR1 is LGHNA and CDR2 YNFKEQ. Trimming cost V 4 bases and J 0 bases, with 24 bases left between them. CDR3 length equals 20 residues. This chain's CDR3 is CASSRGAGARRNANTGELFF. CDR3 nucleotide sequence: TGTGCCAGCAGCCGAGGGGCCGGCGCACGCAGAAATGCGAACACCGGGGAGCTGTTTTTT.

The chain has TRBV6-2 or TRBV6-3 and TRBJ2-7; the D gene is possibly TRBD1 (5 bases). The CDR3 loop spans 14 amino acids. Germline CDR1 reads MNHEY; CDR2 reads SVGEGT. The germline V and J ends were trimmed by 0 bases and 7 bases, with 13 bases remaining between them. The CDR3 DNA reads as TGTGCCAGCAGTTACTCGGCAGGGTCCGGTGAGCAGTACTTC. Its translation: CASSYSAGSGEQYF.

The rearrangement joins TRBV11-2 to TRBJ1-6; possible D gene TRBD1, 6 bases. V lost 4 bases and J 10 bases, leaving 17 bases between the germline ends. The CDR3 sequence is 15 residues long. The V gene's germline CDR1 is SGHAT and CDR2 FQNNGV. In nucleotides, the CDR3 is TGTGCCAGCAGCTCAGGCCCCGGGGGCGGATCACCCCTCCACTTT. It codes for CASSSGPGGGSPLHF.

The V call is TRBV3-1 (or the pseudogene TRBV3-2), the J call TRBJ1-1, with D hard to call. This CDR3 spans 14 amino acids. CDR1 and CDR2 from the germline V gene are LGHDT and YNNKEL (reference sequence). Trimming took off 1 base at V and 5 bases at J, with 11 bases between the two ends. CDR3 in DNA: TGTGCCAGCAGCCAAGCGCAAGGGATTACTGAAGCTTTCTTT. Its translation: CASSQAQGITEAFF.